This is a list of T cell receptor beta chains from one sample in a study of T cells after yellow fever vaccination. Via MiXCR, TCRdb re-called the 5' RACE reads, giving one row per CDR3 protein. This table has around 590,000 distinct CDR3 sequences, approximately 13% appearing once. This sample comprised PBMCs, obtained on the day of the yellow fever booster vaccination. The receptors come from a young man who received the YFV17D yellow fever vaccine. CDR3s include the opening cysteine and the closing phenylalanine or tryptophan. D genes are given only for firm matches. Where a row states a size, it is once, few, many or the class of an expanded clone; other rows omit it.

TRBV7-8	TRBJ1-2	TRBD1	.	TGTGCCAGCAGCGAGCTGACAGGGGCTCTGGAGGGCTACACCTTC	CASSELTGALEGYTF
TRBV28	TRBJ2-1	TRBD2	few	TGTGCCAGCAGTTTGGGCGGACTAGCGGGAAGTAGGCAGTTCTTC	CASSLGGLAGSRQFF
TRBV21-1	TRBJ1-2	.	many	TGTGCCAGCAGCAAAATCAGGGGTAGTGGCTACACCTTC	CASSKIRGSGYTF
TRBV24-1	TRBJ2-1	TRBD2	few	TGTGCCACCAGTGATTGGGGAACCCGGGACTACAGCAACAATGAGCAGTTCTTC	CATSDWGTRDYSNNEQFF
TRBV12-3/TRBV12-4	TRBJ2-5	TRBD2	few	TGTGCCAGCTCTGAGCGGGAGTTGCGGGAGACCCAGTACTTC	CASSERELRETQYF
TRBV20-1	TRBJ2-6	.	.	TGCAGTGCTGGGGGATGGCAGGCTATCTCTGGGGCCAACGTCCTGACTTTC	CSAGGWQAISGANVLTF
TRBV12-3/TRBV12-4	TRBJ2-1	.	few	TGTGCCAGCAGCAAGCTTGGACGCTATGTCTACAATGAGCAGTTCTTC	CASSKLGRYVYNEQFF
TRBV4-3	TRBJ1-2	.	many	TGCGCCAGCAGCCAAGAACGGAACTATGGCTACACCTTC	CASSQERNYGYTF
TRBV7-9	TRBJ2-5	TRBD2	.	TGTGCCAGCAGCCCGCGGCTAACGGGAGGAGGGGAGACCCAGTACTTC	CASSPRLTGGGETQYF
TRBV10-2	TRBJ2-7	.	few	TGCGCCAGCAGCTCTCCTAGGGGGGTGGAGCAGTACTTC	CASSSPRGVEQYF
TRBV20-1	TRBJ2-7	.	.	TGCAGTGCTAGAAGGACGGTCTACGAGCAGTACTTC	CSARRTVYEQYF
TRBV6-5	TRBJ2-3	TRBD2	few	TGTGCCAGCAGTTACAATCCCCAGGGCGGGGGGAGCACAGATACGCAGTATTTT	CASSYNPQGGGSTDTQYF
TRBV5-1	TRBJ1-6	TRBD1	few	TGCGCCAGCAGCTTGATGCACAGGGGGCAGTCACCCCTCCACTTT	CASSLMHRGQSPLHF
TRBV29-1	TRBJ2-1	TRBD2	few	TGCAGCGTTGAAAGGCGACTAGCGGGAGATGAGCAGTTCTTC	CSVERRLAGDEQFF
TRBV6-2/TRBV6-3	TRBJ2-2	TRBD1	.	TGTGCCAGCAGCTTACAGGGGGCTATGGACACCGGGGAGCTGTTTTTT	CASSLQGAMDTGELFF